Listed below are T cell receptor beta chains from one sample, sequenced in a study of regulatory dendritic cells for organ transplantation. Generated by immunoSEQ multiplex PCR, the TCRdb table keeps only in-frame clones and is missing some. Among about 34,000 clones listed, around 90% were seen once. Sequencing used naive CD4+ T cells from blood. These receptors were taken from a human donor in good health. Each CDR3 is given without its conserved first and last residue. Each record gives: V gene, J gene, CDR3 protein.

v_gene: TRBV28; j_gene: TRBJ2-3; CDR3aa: ASSPMPFISTDTQY
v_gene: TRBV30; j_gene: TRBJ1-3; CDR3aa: AWNPGLSGNTIY
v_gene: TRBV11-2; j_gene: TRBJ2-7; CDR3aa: ASSPSPGSRYEQY
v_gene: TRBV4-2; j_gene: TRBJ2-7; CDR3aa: ASSQYISRASVTYEQY
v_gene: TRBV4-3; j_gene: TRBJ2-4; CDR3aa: ASSQGLQTRNIQY
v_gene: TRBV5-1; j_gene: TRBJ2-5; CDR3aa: ASSFPDLGVGQY
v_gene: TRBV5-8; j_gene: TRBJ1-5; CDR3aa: ASRLTYRRSNQPQH
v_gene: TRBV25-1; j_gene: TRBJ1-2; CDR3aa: ASSPLRGNYGYT
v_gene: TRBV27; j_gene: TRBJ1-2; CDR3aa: ASRRTGQGYGYT
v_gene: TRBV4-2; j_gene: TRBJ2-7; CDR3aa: ASSQPGQGYEQY
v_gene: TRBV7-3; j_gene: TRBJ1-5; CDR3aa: ASSLENNQPQH
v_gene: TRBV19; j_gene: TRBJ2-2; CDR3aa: ASRMIRGAENTGELF
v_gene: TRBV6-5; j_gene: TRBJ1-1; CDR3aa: ASSLTGDTEAF
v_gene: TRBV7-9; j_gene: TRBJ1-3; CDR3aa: ASSEGTDSGNTIY
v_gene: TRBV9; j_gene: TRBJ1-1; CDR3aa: ASSVREGTEAF
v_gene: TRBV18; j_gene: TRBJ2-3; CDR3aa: ASSPPMGVFTDTQY
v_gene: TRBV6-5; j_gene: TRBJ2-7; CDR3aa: ASSIPSYEQY
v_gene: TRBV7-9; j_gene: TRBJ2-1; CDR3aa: ASRPSGSSYNEQF
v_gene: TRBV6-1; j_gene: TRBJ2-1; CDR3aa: ASSKPGLGYNEQF
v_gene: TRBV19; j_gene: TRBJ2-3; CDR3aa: ASSIRQRGTDTQY
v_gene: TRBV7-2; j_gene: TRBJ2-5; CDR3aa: ASSGRTREETQY
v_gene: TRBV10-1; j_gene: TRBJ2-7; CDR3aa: ASSEGTGISYEQY
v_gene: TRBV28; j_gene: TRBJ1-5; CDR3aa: ASSFHRSGQPQH
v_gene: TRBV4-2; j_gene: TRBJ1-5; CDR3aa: ASSQDRGRDQPQH
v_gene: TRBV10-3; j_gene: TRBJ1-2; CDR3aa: AISGGQGSLGYGYT
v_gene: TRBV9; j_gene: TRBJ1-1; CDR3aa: ASSVQMNTEAF
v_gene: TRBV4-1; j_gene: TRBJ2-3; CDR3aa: ASSQVDRDTDTQY
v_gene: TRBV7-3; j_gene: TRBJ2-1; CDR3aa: ASSPEGGRTVNEQF
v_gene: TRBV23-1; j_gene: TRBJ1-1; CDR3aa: ASSQLLPNTEAF
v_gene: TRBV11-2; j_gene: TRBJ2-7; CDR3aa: ASSPFRWVEKPTYEQY
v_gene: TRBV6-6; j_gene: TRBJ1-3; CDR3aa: ASSYRTGTSGNTIY
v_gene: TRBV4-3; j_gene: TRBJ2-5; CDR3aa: ASSRQVSLETQY
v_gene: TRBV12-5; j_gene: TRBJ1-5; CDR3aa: ASGFLDQPQH
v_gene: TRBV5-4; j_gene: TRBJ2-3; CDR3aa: ASSLGSSPTDTQY
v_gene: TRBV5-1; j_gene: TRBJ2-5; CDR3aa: ASSLEQPTQETQY
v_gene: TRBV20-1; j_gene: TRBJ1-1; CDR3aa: SASKAEAF
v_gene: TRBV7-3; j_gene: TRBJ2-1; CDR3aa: ASSLRAHLLYNEQF
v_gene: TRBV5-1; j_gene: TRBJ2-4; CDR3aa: ASSLGGFGVRAKNIQY
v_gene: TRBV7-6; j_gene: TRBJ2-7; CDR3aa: ASSLAGVEQY
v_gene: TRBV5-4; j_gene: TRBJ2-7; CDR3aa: ASSGGQGIYEQY
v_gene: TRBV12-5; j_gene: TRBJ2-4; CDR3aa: ASGLILRQGENIQY